This T cell receptor (beta chain) was profiled in a study of T cell responses to AZD1222 COVID-19 vaccine. TCRdb's copy holds only in-frame clones and misses some; the assay was immunoSEQ multiplex PCR. The profile shows roughly 140,000 clones, about 90% of them singletons. Comment on this clone: What it binds is not known.

Overall study results and limits: The study identified only 6 or 7 AZD1222 recipients as seropositive at baseline. Rises in breadth and depth of Spike-specific TCRs came after two AZD1222 doses.

Germline lookup yields CDR1 SGHRS and CDR2 YFSETQ. Trimming stripped 4 bases from V and 4 bases from J, with 11 bases between. The length of the CDR3 is 13 residues. This sequence joins TRBV5-1 and TRBJ1-2; no definite D call. This clonotype originated in an adult in good health. Sequencing used peripheral blood, obtained on day 0 of AZD1222 vaccination. As DNA, the CDR3 is TGCGCCAGCAGCCAGGAGTCCCTCTATGGCTACACCTTC. Protein product: CASSQESLYGYTF. The variable domain in full, with the rest retrieved from reference TRBV5-1 and TRBJ1-2, is KAGVTQTPRYLIKTRGQQVTLSCSPISGHRSVSWYQQTPGQGLQFLFEYFSETQRNKGNFPGRFSGRQFSNSRSEMNVSTLELGDSALYLCASSQESLYGYTFGSGTRLTVV.